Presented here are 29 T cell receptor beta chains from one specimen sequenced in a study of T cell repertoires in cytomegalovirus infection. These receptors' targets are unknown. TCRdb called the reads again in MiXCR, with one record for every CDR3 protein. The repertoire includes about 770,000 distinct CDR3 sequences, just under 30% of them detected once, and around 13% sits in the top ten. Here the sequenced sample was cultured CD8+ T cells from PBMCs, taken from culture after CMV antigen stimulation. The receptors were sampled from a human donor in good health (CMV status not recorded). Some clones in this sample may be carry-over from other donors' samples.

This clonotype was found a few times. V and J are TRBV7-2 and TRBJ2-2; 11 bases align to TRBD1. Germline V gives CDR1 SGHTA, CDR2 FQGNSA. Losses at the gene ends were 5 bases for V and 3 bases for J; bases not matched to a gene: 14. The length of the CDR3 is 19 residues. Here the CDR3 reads CASSIPGQGVVMHTGELFF. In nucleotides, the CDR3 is TGTGCCAGCAGCATTCCGGGACAGGGGGTCGTCATGCACACCGGGGAGCTGTTTTTT.

The CDR3 nucleotides read TGTGCCAGCAGTTCCCTCGGGACTTTTTTTTCTACTGAGCAGTTCTTC. This sequence encodes CASSSLGTFFSTEQFF. J is TRBJ2-1 and V is TRBV27; D is perhaps TRBD2 (6 bases). CDR3 length: 16 residues. Germline loops: CDR1 MNHEY, CDR2 SMNVEV (reference sequence). V was shortened by 4 bases and J by 9 bases, with 22 bases between the two germline ends.

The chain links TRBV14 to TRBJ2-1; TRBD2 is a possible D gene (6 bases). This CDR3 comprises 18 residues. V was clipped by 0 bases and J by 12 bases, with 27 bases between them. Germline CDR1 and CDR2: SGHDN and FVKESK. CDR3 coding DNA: TGTGCCAGCAGCCAAGATTTTAGACTTGCCCGCGCGGGATTCGGGCAGTTCTTC. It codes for CASSQDFRLARAGFGQFF. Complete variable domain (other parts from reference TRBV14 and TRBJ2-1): EAGVTQFPSHSVIEKGQTVTLRCDPISGHDNLYWYRRVMGKEIKFLLHFVKESKQDESGMPNNRFLAERTGGTYSTLKVQPAELEDSGVYFCASSQDFRLARAGFGQFFGPGTRLTVL.

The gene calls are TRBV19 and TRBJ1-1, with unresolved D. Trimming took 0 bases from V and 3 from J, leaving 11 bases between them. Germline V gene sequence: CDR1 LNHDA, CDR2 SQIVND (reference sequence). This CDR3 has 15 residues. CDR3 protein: CASSIEESFDTEAFF. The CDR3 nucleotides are TGTGCCAGTAGTATAGAAGAGTCGTTTGACACTGAAGCTTTCTTT.

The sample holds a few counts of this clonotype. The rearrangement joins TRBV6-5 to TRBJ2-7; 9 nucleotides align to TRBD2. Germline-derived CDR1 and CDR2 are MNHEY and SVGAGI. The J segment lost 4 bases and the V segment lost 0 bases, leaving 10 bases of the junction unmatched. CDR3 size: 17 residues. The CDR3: CASSYSSGGVLWYEQYF. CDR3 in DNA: TGTGCCAGCAGTTACTCTAGCGGGGGAGTTCTATGGTACGAGCAGTACTTC.

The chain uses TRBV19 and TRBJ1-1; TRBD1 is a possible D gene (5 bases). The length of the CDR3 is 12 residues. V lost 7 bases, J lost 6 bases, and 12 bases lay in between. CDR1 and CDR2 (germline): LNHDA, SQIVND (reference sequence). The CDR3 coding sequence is TGTGCCAGTAAAAAGCGGGGCGCTGAAGCTTTCTTT. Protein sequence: CASKKRGAEAFF.

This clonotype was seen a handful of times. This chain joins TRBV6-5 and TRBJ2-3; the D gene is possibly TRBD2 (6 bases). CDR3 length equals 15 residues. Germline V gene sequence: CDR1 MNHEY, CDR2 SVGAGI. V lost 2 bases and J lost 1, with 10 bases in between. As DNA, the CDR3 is TGTGCCAGCAGTTACGGGCAGCGGGGCACAGATACGCAGTATTTT. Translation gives CASSYGQRGTDTQYF.

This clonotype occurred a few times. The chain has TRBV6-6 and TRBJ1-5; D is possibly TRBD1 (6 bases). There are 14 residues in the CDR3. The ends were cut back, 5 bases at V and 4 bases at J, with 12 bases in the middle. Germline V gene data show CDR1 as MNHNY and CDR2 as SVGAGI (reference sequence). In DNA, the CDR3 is TGTGCCAGCAGTGACACAGGGAAAAATCAGCCCCAGCATTTT. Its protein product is CASSDTGKNQPQHF.

The CDR3 DNA is TGTGCCAGCAGCGTAGCGGTTAGCGGGGTCAAACGGGGTGAGCAGTTCTTC. Translation: CASSVAVSGVKRGEQFF. V gene TRBV9 combines with J gene TRBJ2-1; 8 bases line up with TRBD2. Germline V gives CDR1 SGDLS, CDR2 YYNGEE. The V and J ends lost 0 bases and 9 bases, in that order; junction bases with no gene match: 14. This CDR3 has 17 residues.

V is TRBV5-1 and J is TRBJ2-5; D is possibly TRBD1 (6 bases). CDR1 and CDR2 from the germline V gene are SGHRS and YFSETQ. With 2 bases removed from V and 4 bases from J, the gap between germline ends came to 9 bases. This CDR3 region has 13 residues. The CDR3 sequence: CASSFTGLETQYF. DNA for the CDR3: TGCGCCAGCAGCTTTACAGGGTTAGAGACCCAGTACTTC.

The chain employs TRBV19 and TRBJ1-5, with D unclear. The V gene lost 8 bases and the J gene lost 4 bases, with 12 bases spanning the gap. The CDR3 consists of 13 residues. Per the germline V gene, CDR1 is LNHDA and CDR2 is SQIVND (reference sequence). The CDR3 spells CASGEGLNQPQHF. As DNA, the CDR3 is TGTGCCAGTGGGGAGGGTTTGAATCAGCCCCAGCATTTT. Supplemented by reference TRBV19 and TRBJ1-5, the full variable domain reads DGGITQSPKYLFRKEGQNVTLSCEQNLNHDAMYWYRQDPGQGLRLIYYSQIVNDFQKGDIAEGYSVSREKKESFPLTVTSAQKNPTAFYLCASGEGLNQPQHFGDGTRLSIL.

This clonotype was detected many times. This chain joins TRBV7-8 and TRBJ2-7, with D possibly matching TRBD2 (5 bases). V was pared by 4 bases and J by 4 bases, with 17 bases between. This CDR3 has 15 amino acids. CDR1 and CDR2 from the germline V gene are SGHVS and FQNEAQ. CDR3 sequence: CASSSGAAGRYEQYF. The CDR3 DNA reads TGTGCCAGCAGCTCCGGAGCGGCAGGTCGATACGAGCAGTACTTC.

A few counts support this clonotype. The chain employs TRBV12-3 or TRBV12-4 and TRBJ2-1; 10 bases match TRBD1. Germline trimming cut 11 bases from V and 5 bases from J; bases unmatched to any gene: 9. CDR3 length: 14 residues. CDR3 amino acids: CAVVWDRGNNEQFF. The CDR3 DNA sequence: TGTGCCGTGGTGTGGGACAGGGGTAACAATGAGCAGTTCTTC.

The CDR3 coding sequence is TGTGCCACCAGCAGAGATAGTACAGACACCGGGGAGCTGTTTTTT. It codes for CATSRDSTDTGELFF. The chain is built from TRBV15 and TRBJ2-2; unclear D gene. Germline lookup yields CDR1 LNHNV and CDR2 YYDKDF (reference sequence). The CDR3 contains 15 residues. Trimming pared 0 bases from V and 3 bases from J, leaving 8 bases between. Filled out from reference TRBV15 and TRBJ2-2, the complete variable domain reads DAMVIQNPRYQVTQFGKPVTLSCSQTLNHNVMYWYQQKSSQAPKLLFHYYDKDFNNEADTPDNFQSRRPNTSFCFLDIRSPGLGDTAMYLCATSRDSTDTGELFFGEGSRLTVL.

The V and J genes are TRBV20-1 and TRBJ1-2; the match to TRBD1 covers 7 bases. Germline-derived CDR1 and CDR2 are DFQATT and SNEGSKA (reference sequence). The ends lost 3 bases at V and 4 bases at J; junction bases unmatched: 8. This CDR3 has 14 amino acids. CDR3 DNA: TGCAGTGCTAGGTACAGGGGCCACCTCTATGGCTACACCTTC. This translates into CSARYRGHLYGYTF.

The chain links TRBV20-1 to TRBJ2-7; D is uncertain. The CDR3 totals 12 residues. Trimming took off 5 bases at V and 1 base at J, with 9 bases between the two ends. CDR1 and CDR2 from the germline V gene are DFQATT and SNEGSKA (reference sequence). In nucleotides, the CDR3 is TGCAGTGCTGGGCCTGGGTCCTACGAGCAGTACTTC. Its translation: CSAGPGSYEQYF.

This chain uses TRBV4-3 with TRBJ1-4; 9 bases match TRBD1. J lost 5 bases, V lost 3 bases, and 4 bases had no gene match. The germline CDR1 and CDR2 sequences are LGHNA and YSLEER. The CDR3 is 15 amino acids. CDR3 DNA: TGCGCCAGCAGCCAGGCCGGGACAGGGAATGAAAAACTGTTTTTT. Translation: CASSQAGTGNEKLFF.

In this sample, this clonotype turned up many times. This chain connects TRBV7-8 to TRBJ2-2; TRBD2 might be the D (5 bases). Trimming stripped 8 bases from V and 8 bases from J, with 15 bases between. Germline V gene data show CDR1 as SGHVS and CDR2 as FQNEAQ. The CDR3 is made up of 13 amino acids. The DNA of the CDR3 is TGTGCCAGCCTTAGGAGCGGTCTTGGGGAGCTGTTTTTT. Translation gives CASLRSGLGELFF. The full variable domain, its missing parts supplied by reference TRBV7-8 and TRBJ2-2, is GAGVSQSPRYKVAKRGQDVALRCDPISGHVSLFWYQQALGQGPEFLTYFQNEAQLDKSGLPSDRFFAERPEGSVSTLKIQRTQQEDSAVYLCASLRSGLGELFFGEGSRLTVL.

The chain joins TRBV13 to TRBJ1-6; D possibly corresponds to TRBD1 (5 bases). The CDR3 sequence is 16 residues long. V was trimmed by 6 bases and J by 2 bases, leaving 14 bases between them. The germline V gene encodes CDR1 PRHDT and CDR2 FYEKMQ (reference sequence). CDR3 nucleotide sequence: TGTGCCAGCAGGTCTGGTGGGACGGCCTATAATTCACCCCTCCACTTT. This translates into CASRSGGTAYNSPLHF.

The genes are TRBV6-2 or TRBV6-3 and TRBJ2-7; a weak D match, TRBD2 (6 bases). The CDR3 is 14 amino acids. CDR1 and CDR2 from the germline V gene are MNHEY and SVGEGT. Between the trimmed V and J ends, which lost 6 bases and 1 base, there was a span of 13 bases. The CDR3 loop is CASSRGGVSYEQYF. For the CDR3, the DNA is TGTGCCAGCAGCCGCGGAGGGGTTTCCTACGAGCAGTACTTC.

CDR3 in amino acids: CASGPSLIVGDRENYGYTF. CDR3 DNA sequence: TGTGCCAGCGGGCCCAGCCTTATTGTCGGGGACAGGGAAAACTATGGCTACACCTTC. This rearrangement joins TRBV6-6 to TRBJ1-2; 9 bases line up with TRBD1. Germline-derived CDR1 and CDR2 are MNHNY and SVGAGI (reference sequence). Germline trimming cut 8 bases from V and 2 bases from J; bases unmatched to any gene: 21. The CDR3 consists of 19 residues.

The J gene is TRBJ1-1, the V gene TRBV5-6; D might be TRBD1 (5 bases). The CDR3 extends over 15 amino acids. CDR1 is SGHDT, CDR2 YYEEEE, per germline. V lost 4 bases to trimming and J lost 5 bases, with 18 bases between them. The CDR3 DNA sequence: TGTGCCAGCAGCCCTCGAGTGGGGCGTGAAACTGAAGCTTTCTTT. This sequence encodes CASSPRVGRETEAFF. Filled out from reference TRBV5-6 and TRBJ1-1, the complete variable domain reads DAGVTQSPTHLIKTRGQQVTLRCSPKSGHDTVSWYQQALGQGPQFIFQYYEEEERQRGNFPDRFSGHQFPNYSSELNVNALLLGDSALYLCASSPRVGRETEAFFGQGTRLTVV.

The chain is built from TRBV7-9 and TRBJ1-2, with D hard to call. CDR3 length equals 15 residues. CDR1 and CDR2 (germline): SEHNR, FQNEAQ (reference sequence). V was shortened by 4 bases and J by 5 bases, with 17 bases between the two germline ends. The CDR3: CASSSARVAGYGYTF. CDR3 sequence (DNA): TGTGCCAGCAGCTCCGCTAGGGTAGCGGGGTATGGCTACACCTTC.

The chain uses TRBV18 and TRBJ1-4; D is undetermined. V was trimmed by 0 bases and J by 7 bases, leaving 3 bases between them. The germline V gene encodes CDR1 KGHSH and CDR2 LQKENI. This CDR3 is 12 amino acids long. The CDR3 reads CASSPPTEKLFF. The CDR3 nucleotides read TGTGCCAGCTCACCACCGACTGAAAAACTGTTTTTT.

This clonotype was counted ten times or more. CDR3 protein: CASSLGGEGYEQYF. CDR3 DNA sequence: TGTGCCAGCAGCTTAGGAGGGGAGGGCTACGAGCAGTACTTC. The chain links TRBV7-6 to TRBJ2-7, with 7 bases that match TRBD2. Per germline, CDR1 SGHVS and CDR2 FNYEAQ. V trimming: 1 base; J trimming: 3 bases; junction bases outside the gene matches: 3. CDR3 length: 14 amino acids.

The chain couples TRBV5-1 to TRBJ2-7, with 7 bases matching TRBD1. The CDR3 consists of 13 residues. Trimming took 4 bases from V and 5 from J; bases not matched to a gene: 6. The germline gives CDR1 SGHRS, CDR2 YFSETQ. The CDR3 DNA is TGCGCCAGCAGCCCGACAGGGTCTGACGAGCAGTACGTC. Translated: CASSPTGSDEQYV.

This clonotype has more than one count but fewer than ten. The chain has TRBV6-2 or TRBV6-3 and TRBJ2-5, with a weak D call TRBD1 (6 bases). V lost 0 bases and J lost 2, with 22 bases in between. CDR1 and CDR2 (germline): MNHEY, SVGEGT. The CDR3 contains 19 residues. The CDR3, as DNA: TGTGCCAGCAGTTACTCTAATGGGTACTACGGACAGCGACAAGAGACCCAGTACTTC. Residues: CASSYSNGYYGQRQETQYF.

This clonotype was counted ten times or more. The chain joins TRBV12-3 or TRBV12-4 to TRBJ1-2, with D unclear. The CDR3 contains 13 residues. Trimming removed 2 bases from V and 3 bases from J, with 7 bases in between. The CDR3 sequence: CASSLNSYYGYTF. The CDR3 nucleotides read TGTGCCAGCAGTTTAAACAGCTACTATGGCTACACCTTC.

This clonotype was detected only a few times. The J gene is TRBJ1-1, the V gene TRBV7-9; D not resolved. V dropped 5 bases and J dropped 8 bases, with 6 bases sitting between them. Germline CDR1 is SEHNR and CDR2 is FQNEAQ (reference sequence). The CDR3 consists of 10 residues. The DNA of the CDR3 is TGTGCCAGCAGCCTGAAAGAAGCTTTCTTT. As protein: CASSLKEAFF.